This T cell receptor beta chain was sequenced in a study of blood T cell repertoires in COVID-19. Profiling relied on immunoSEQ multiplex PCR, and the TCRdb table lists in-frame clones only, not all of them. The sample yields 200,000 to 250,000 clones, about 84% seen once. Germline V CDR1 and CDR2: LGHDT, YNNKEL (reference sequence). The CDR3 spans 15 residues. V was cut by 0 bases and J by 0 bases, with 9 bases left in between. The rearrangement links TRBV3-1 (or the pseudogene TRBV3-2) to TRBJ2-7, with a weak D call TRBD2 (7 bases). Sequencing was performed on PBMCs or T cells enriched from blood (not recorded which). The source of this sequence is a man in his fifties or sixties who had recovered from COVID-19. CDR3 region: CASSQDAGASYEQYF. Written as DNA, the CDR3 is TGTGCCAGCAGCCAAGATGCGGGGGCCTCCTACGAGCAGTACTTC.